This is a list of T cell receptor beta chains from one sample in a study of OX40 agonist ivuxolimab in advanced cancers. Measured with immunoSEQ multiplex PCR; TCRdb has only the in-frame clones, and not every one. The sample includes roughly 22,000 clones, 86% of them seen just once. The sample was CD4+ or CD8+ T cells sorted from blood, taken in a trial of the OX40 agonist ivuxolimab. Source of these receptors: an adult with an advanced solid tumor such as melanoma, head and neck, liver or kidney cancer. Both conserved end residues are part of each CDR3. Each record gives: CDR3 DNA, CDR3 protein, J gene, clone size, D gene, V gene. D genes are given only for firm matches. Expanded clones get a size class; other rows say once, few or many, or leave the size out.

cdr3_nt: TGTGCCAGCAGTCCTCAGGACGTAATTCGCTCCTACAATGAGCAGTTCTTC
cdr3_aa: CASSPQDVIRSYNEQFF
j_call: TRBJ2-1
clone_size: -
d_call: -
v_call: TRBV27

cdr3_nt: TGTGCCAGCAGCTCTAGTTCCAGGACTCGCTCCTACGAGCAGTACTTC
cdr3_aa: CASSSSSRTRSYEQYF
j_call: TRBJ2-7
clone_size: -
d_call: -
v_call: TRBV11-1

cdr3_nt: TGTGCCAGCAGTCCCGGGACGTTGGGGGGGGAGCTGTTTTTT
cdr3_aa: CASSPGTLGGELFF
j_call: TRBJ2-2
clone_size: once
d_call: -
v_call: TRBV27

cdr3_nt: TGTGCCAGCAGTGGTTATTATCAGCCCCAGCATTTT
cdr3_aa: CASSGYYQPQHF
j_call: TRBJ1-5
clone_size: -
d_call: -
v_call: TRBV6-1

cdr3_nt: TGCGCCAGCAGCCAAGAGCGAAGCACAGATACGCAGTATTTT
cdr3_aa: CASSQERSTDTQYF
j_call: TRBJ2-3
clone_size: -
d_call: -
v_call: TRBV4-3

cdr3_nt: TGCGCCAGCAGCCACGGCCTCAATCAGCCCCAGCATTTT
cdr3_aa: CASSHGLNQPQHF
j_call: TRBJ1-5
clone_size: -
d_call: -
v_call: TRBV4-3

cdr3_nt: TGTGCCAGCAGCTTTGAGACAGTCTATGGCTACACCTTC
cdr3_aa: CASSFETVYGYTF
j_call: TRBJ1-2
clone_size: once
d_call: -
v_call: TRBV7-9

cdr3_nt: TGTGCCAGCAGCTTAGATTTAGGACAAGAGACCCAGTACTTC
cdr3_aa: CASSLDLGQETQYF
j_call: TRBJ2-5
clone_size: -
d_call: -
v_call: TRBV7-9

cdr3_nt: TGTGCCGTCGGACAGAATTACGAGCAGTACTTC
cdr3_aa: CAVGQNYEQYF
j_call: TRBJ2-7
clone_size: -
d_call: -
v_call: TRBV10-3

cdr3_nt: TGTGCCAGCAGTTACTCATCGGCTAGCGGAAACAATGAGCAGTTCTTC
cdr3_aa: CASSYSSASGNNEQFF
j_call: TRBJ2-1
clone_size: -
d_call: TRBD2
v_call: TRBV6-6

cdr3_nt: TGTGCCAGCAGCTTAGGGACTAGCGGGAGAGGTAATGAGCAGTTCTTC
cdr3_aa: CASSLGTSGRGNEQFF
j_call: TRBJ2-1
clone_size: -
d_call: TRBD2
v_call: TRBV7-9

cdr3_nt: TGTGCCAGCAGCTGGGGGACAGTGATACAAGAGACCCAGTACTTC
cdr3_aa: CASSWGTVIQETQYF
j_call: TRBJ2-5
clone_size: -
d_call: TRBD1
v_call: TRBV13

cdr3_nt: TGTGCCAGCAGCTTATCACCCGGACAGGGGAACTATGGCTACACCTTC
cdr3_aa: CASSLSPGQGNYGYTF
j_call: TRBJ1-2
clone_size: -
d_call: TRBD1
v_call: TRBV7-9

cdr3_nt: TGTGCCAGCAGCTTAGATGAAAGGGGGGAGCTCTATGGCTACACCTTC
cdr3_aa: CASSLDERGELYGYTF
j_call: TRBJ1-2
clone_size: once
d_call: -
v_call: TRBV11-2

cdr3_nt: TGTGCCAGCAGCGTAGGGGTCGCTAGCGGGAGAGGGGGCTACGAGCAGTACTTC
cdr3_aa: CASSVGVASGRGGYEQYF
j_call: TRBJ2-7
clone_size: -
d_call: TRBD2
v_call: TRBV9

cdr3_nt: TGTGCCAGCAGCCAACTTGGACTAGCTGTCCCCGCCAGTGCCTACAATGAGCAGTTCTTC
cdr3_aa: CASSQLGLAVPASAYNEQFF
j_call: TRBJ2-1
clone_size: -
d_call: TRBD2
v_call: TRBV4-2

cdr3_nt: TGTGCCAGCAGCGTAGGGCCGGACTACGAGCAGTACTTC
cdr3_aa: CASSVGPDYEQYF
j_call: TRBJ2-7
clone_size: -
d_call: -
v_call: TRBV9

cdr3_nt: TGCGCCAGCAGGGCTAGCGGGATCGGGGAGCTGTTTTTT
cdr3_aa: CASRASGIGELFF
j_call: TRBJ2-2
clone_size: -
d_call: TRBD2
v_call: TRBV5-1

cdr3_nt: TGTGCCAGCAGTCCCCCGACTAGCCCTAACACCGGGGAGCTGTTTTTT
cdr3_aa: CASSPPTSPNTGELFF
j_call: TRBJ2-2
clone_size: -
d_call: TRBD2
v_call: TRBV27

cdr3_nt: TGTGCCAGCAGCCTAATCTCGGCCTCCGGGAACACTGAAGCTTTCTTT
cdr3_aa: CASSLISASGNTEAFF
j_call: TRBJ1-1
clone_size: -
d_call: -
v_call: TRBV14

cdr3_nt: TGTGCCAGCAGCTTAGAGAGACAGGTGAACACTGAAGCTTTCTTT
cdr3_aa: CASSLERQVNTEAFF
j_call: TRBJ1-1
clone_size: -
d_call: -
v_call: TRBV11-2

cdr3_nt: TGTGCCAGCAGCGCCGGGGGGGAGCAGTACTTC
cdr3_aa: CASSAGGEQYF
j_call: TRBJ2-7
clone_size: -
d_call: TRBD2
v_call: TRBV9

cdr3_nt: TGTGCCAGCAGTACCCGGGACAGGGGTGCCTACAATGAGCAGTTCTTC
cdr3_aa: CASSTRDRGAYNEQFF
j_call: TRBJ2-1
clone_size: few
d_call: TRBD1
v_call: TRBV28

cdr3_nt: TGTGCCAGCAGCCTTGCGTTCGGGCCCTCCTACGAGCAGTACTTC
cdr3_aa: CASSLAFGPSYEQYF
j_call: TRBJ2-7
clone_size: -
d_call: -
v_call: TRBV4-2

cdr3_nt: TGTGCCAGCAGAGCGGGAGTGGAGCAGTTCTTC
cdr3_aa: CASRAGVEQFF
j_call: TRBJ2-1
clone_size: -
d_call: TRBD2
v_call: TRBV6-5